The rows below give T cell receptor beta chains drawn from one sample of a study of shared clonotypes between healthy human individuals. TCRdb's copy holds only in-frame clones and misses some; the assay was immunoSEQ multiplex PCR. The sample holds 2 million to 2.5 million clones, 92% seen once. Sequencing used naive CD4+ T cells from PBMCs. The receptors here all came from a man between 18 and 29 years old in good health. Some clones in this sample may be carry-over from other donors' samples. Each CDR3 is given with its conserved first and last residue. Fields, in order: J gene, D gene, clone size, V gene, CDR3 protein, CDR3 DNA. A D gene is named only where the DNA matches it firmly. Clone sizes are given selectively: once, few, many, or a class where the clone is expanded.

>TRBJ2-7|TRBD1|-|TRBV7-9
CASSSWGQGGSEQYF
TGTGCCAGCAGCTCCTGGGGACAGGGTGGGTCCGAGCAGTACTTC
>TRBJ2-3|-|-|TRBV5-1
CASSLTGGDTQYF
TGCGCCAGCAGCTTGACTGGCGGGGATACGCAGTATTTT
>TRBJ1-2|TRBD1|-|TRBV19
CASYTGQLNYGYTF
TGTGCCAGCTACACGGGACAGCTCAACTATGGCTACACCTTC
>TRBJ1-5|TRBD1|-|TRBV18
CASSRTGGSGNQPQHF
TGTGCCAGCTCAAGGACAGGGGGGAGTGGCAATCAGCCCCAGCATTTT
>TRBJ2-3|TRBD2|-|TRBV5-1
CASSTTSSGYPTDTQYF
TGCGCCAGCAGTACTACCTCTAGCGGGTACCCCACAGATACGCAGTATTTT
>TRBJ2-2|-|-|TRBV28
CASRWFRGNTGELFF
TGTGCCAGCAGGTGGTTTCGGGGGAACACCGGGGAGCTGTTTTTT
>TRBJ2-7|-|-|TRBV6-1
CASSEYFQVPSDEQYF
TGTGCCAGCAGTGAATACTTCCAAGTACCTAGTGACGAGCAGTACTTC
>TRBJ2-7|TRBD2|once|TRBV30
CAWSGGASGRLSSYEQYF
TGTGCCTGGAGTGGAGGTGCTAGCGGGAGGCTTAGTTCCTACGAGCAGTACTTC
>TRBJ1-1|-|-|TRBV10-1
CARSADRSNTEAFF
TGCGCCAGATCAGCGGACAGATCGAACACTGAAGCTTTCTTT
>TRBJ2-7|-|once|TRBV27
CASSNLLVYEQYF
TGTGCCAGCAGTAACCTACTAGTCTACGAGCAGTACTTC
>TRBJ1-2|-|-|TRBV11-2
CASSADLSYGYTF
TGTGCCAGCAGCGCGGACTTGTCCTATGGCTACACCTTC
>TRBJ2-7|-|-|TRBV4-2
CASSQDSQGPTLRYEQYF
TGTGCCAGCAGCCAAGATTCCCAGGGGCCCACCTTACGCTACGAGCAGTACTTC
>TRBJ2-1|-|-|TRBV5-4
CASSLALGPYNEQFF
TGTGCCAGCAGCTTGGCACTAGGGCCTTACAATGAGCAGTTCTTC
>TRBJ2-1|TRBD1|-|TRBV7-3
CASSLDRAGEQFF
TGTGCCAGCAGCCTGGACAGGGCGGGTGAGCAGTTCTTC
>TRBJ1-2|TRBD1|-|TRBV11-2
CASSLYLWGQGASHYGYTF
TGTGCCAGCAGCTTATATCTATGGGGACAGGGGGCGTCCCACTATGGCTACACCTTC
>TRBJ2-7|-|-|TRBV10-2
CASTGGSHSYEQYF
TGCGCCAGCACCGGTGGCAGTCACTCCTACGAGCAGTACTTC
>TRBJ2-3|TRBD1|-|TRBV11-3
CASSGGTGYTDTQYF
TGTGCCAGCAGCGGAGGGACAGGGTACACAGATACGCAGTATTTT
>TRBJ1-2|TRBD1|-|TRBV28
CASSEQGAYGYTF
TGTGCCAGCAGTGAACAGGGGGCCTATGGCTACACCTTC
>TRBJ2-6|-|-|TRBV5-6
CASSLRGSGANVLTF
TGTGCCAGCAGCTTGCGGGGTAGCGGGGCCAACGTCCTGACTTTC
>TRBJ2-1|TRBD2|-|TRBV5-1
CASSLEGGPVDEQFF
TGCGCCAGCAGCTTAGAGGGAGGGCCGGTGGATGAGCAGTTCTTC
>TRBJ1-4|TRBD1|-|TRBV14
CASSLLRQGDYEKLFF
TGTGCCAGCAGCCTCCTCCGACAGGGGGACTATGAAAAACTGTTTTTT
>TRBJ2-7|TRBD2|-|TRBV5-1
CASSTGLAGVYEQYF
TGCGCCAGCAGCACCGGACTAGCGGGAGTCTACGAGCAGTACTTC
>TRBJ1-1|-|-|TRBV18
CASSQNFRDGGLMNTEAFF
TGTGCCAGCTCACAAAATTTCCGGGACGGCGGCCTCATGAACACTGAAGCTTTCTTT
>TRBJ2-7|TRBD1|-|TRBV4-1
CASSQVSRDRDSPRSSYEQYF
TGCGCCAGCAGCCAAGTCAGCCGGGACAGGGATTCCCCACGAAGTTCCTACGAGCAGTACTTC
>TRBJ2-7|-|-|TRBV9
CASSKGMGTYEQYF
TGTGCCAGCAGCAAGGGGATGGGAACCTACGAGCAGTACTTC
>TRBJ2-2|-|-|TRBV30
CAWNLGEQNTGELFF
TGTGCCTGGAATTTAGGAGAACAGAATACCGGGGAGCTGTTTTTT
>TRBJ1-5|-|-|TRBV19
CASSIETRGWVRPQHF
TGTGCCAGTAGTATCGAAACAAGGGGATGGGTGCGGCCCCAGCATTTT
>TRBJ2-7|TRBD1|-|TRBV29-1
CSVEDRGTAFYEQYF
TGCAGCGTTGAAGATAGGGGGACAGCCTTTTACGAGCAGTACTTC
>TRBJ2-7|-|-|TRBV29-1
CSVGDTTYEQYF
TGCAGCGTTGGGGACACGACCTACGAGCAGTACTTC
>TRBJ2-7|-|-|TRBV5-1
CASSPWTVLVDEQYF
TGCGCCAGCAGCCCCTGGACGGTGTTGGTTGACGAGCAGTACTTC
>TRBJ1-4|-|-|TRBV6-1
CASSEVLGEKLFF
TGTGCCAGCAGTGAAGTTCTTGGGGAGAAACTGTTTTTT
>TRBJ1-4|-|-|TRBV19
CASSIAGATNEKLFF
TGTGCCAGTAGTATAGCGGGGGCGACTAATGAAAAACTGTTTTTT
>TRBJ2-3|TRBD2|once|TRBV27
CASSLSGGRTTDTQYF
TGTGCCAGCAGTTTATCGGGCGGGAGGACCACAGATACGCAGTATTTT
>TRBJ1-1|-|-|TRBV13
CASSLAGDYEAFF
TGTGCCAGCAGCCTTGCAGGGGACTATGAAGCTTTCTTT
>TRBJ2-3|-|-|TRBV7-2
CASSLSPDLSTDTQYF
TGTGCCAGCAGCTTATCCCCGGACCTTAGCACAGATACGCAGTATTTT
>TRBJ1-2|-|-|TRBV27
CASSLSGGGADRNYGYTF
TGTGCCAGCAGTTTATCGGGTGGTGGGGCAGATCGTAACTATGGCTACACCTTC
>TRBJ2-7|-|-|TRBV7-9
CASSLQDLSTADEQYF
TGTGCCAGCAGCTTACAGGACCTCTCCACCGCCGACGAGCAGTACTTC
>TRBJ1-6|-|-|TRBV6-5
CASSWTRNNSPLHF
TGTGCCAGCAGTTGGACAAGAAATAATTCACCCCTCCACTTT
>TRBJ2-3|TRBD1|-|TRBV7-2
CASSWDRATDTQYF
TGTGCCAGCAGCTGGGACAGGGCCACAGATACGCAGTATTTT
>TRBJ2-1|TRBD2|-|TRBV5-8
CASSSSGRAYNEQFF
TGTGCCAGCAGCAGTAGCGGGAGGGCCTACAATGAGCAGTTCTTC
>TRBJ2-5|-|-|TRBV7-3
CASSPQGGETQYF
TGTGCCAGCAGCCCTCAGGGCGGCGAGACCCAGTACTTC
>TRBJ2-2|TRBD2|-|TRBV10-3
CAISESRASGSGELFF
TGTGCCATCAGTGAGTCCCGGGCTAGCGGGTCCGGGGAGCTGTTTTTT
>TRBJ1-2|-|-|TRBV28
CASWPIGLNYGYTF
TGTGCCAGCTGGCCGATTGGCCTCAACTATGGCTACACCTTC
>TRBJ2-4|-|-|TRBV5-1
CASSSQAGLAKNIQYF
TGCGCCAGCAGCTCCCAGGCGGGCCTAGCCAAAAACATTCAGTACTTC
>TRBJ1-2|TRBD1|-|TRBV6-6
CASSPPGQNYGYTF
TGTGCCAGCAGTCCCCCGGGACAGAACTATGGCTACACCTTC
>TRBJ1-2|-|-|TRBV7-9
CASSLETSLYGYTF
TGTGCCAGCAGCTTAGAGACTTCCCTATATGGCTACACCTTC
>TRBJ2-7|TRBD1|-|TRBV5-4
CASSPGGRYEQYF
TGTGCCAGCAGCCCAGGGGGACGGTACGAGCAGTACTTC
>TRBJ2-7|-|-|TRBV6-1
CATHKEIGARQYF
TGTGCCACCCACAAGGAAATCGGGGCTCGGCAGTACTTC
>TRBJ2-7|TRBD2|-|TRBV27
CASRRTGLADEQYF
TGTGCCAGCAGGCGGACGGGACTAGCGGACGAGCAGTACTTC
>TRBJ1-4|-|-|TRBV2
CASNGKRGGIEKLFF
TGTGCCAGCAACGGGAAAAGGGGCGGGATTGAAAAACTGTTTTTT